This T cell receptor (beta chain) was recovered during a study of blood T cell repertoires in COVID-19. Original processing notes: Estimates of nucleated cell counts were drawn from the amplification of reference gene primers. Repertoires were generated with immunoSEQ multiplex PCR, while TCRdb's copy carries only in-frame clones and drops some. That table is the source of V, J and clone size, and D and trimming were worked out from the DNA. Of roughly 150,000 clones in the sample, around 83% were seen once. The CDR3 is 15 amino acids. V gave up 7 bases and J gave up 0 bases, with 10 bases separating them. CDR1 is MNHEY and CDR2 is SVGAGI in the germline V gene.

J is TRBJ2-6 and V is TRBV6-5; TRBD1 is a possible D gene (5 bases). This sequence was found in a man between 70 and 80 years old who had recovered from COVID-19. Sequencing was performed on peripheral blood. The CDR3 nucleotides read TGTGCCAGCAAGACAGCCCGCTCTGGGGCCAACGTCCTGACTTTC. It specifies CASKTARSGANVLTF.